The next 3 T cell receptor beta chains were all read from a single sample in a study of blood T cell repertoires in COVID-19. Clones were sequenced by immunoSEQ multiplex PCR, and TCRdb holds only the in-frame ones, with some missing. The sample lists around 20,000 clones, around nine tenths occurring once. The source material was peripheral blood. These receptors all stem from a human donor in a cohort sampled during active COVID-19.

The CDR3 DNA reads as TGTGCCAGCAGTGAATCCTTCCGCTACGAGCAGTACTTC. Protein product: CASSESFRYEQYF. This chain links TRBV6-1 with TRBJ2-7; no definite D call. CDR1 is MNHNS, CDR2 SASEGT, per germline. The V end lost 2 bases, the J end lost 3 bases, and 8 bases lay between the germline ends. The CDR3 is 13 residues long.

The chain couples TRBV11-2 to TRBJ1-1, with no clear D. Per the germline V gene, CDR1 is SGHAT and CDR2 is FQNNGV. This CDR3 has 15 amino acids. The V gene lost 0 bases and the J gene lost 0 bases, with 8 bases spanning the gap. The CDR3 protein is CASSLEVTVNTEAFF. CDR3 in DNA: TGTGCCAGCAGCTTAGAGGTCACAGTGAACACTGAAGCTTTCTTT.

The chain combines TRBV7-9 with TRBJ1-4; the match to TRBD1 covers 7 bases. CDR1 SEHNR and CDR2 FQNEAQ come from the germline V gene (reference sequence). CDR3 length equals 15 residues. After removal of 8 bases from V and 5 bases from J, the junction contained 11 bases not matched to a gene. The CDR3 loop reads CASRPAGTDNEKLFF. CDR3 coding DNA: TGTGCCAGCCGCCCGGCCGGGACAGACAATGAAAAACTGTTTTTT.